This TCR beta chain was found in a study of OX40 agonist ivuxolimab in advanced cancers. Study-level information: Patients were given ivuxolimab, an antibody that agonizes OX40 (CD134). Three dose-escalation patients had partial responses: one with hepatocellular carcinoma and two with cutaneous melanoma. Patients with hepatocellular carcinoma, melanoma, renal cell or head and neck cancer made up the dose-escalation patients.

Libraries were prepared by immunoSEQ multiplex PCR; TCRdb keeps only in-frame clonotypes and omits some of them. The data contain 60,000 to 85,000 clones, roughly nine tenths of them singletons. Germline values: CDR1 SQVTM, CDR2 ANQGSEA. CDR3 length: 15 amino acids. Trimming removed 4 bases at V and 3 bases at J, with 19 bases between. This specimen was CD4+ or CD8+ T cells sorted from blood, taken in a trial of the OX40 agonist ivuxolimab. The sequence derives from an adult with an advanced solid tumor such as melanoma, head and neck, liver or kidney cancer. The rearrangement links TRBV29-1 to TRBJ2-7; tentatively, D is TRBD2 (7 bases). CDR3 in amino acids: CSVGPVRGASYEQYF. CDR3 DNA: TGCAGCGTTGGCCCCGTTCGGGGGGCAAGCTACGAGCAGTACTTC.